This is a list of T cell receptor beta chains from one sample in a study of T cells in Graves' hyperthyroidism and ophthalmopathy. TCRdb re-called the multiplex PCR reads with MiXCR, one entry per CDR3 protein. The sample holds about 290,000 distinct CDR3 sequences, roughly 13% seen once. The sequencing sample was made of blood. Source of these receptors: a woman between 40 and 50 years old with Graves' hyperthyroidism. Each CDR3 is given with its conserved first and last residue. D genes are given only for firm matches. Only some rows state a clone size, as once, few, many or a class for expanded clones.

V: TRBV25-1
size: many
J: TRBJ1-2
D: .
DNA: TGTGCCAGCACCAATGAGGGGCTAGGGGGTCCCTATGGCTACACCTTC
CDR3: CASTNEGLGGPYGYTF

V: TRBV6-6
size: many
J: TRBJ2-3
D: TRBD1
DNA: TGTGCCAGCAGTTACTCGAACAGGGGGGTCACAGATACGCAGTATTTT
CDR3: CASSYSNRGVTDTQYF

V: TRBV2
size: .
J: TRBJ2-3
D: .
DNA: TGTGCCAGCAGCAACAACTTGGGCGGCACAGATACGCAGTATTTT
CDR3: CASSNNLGGTDTQYF

V: TRBV10-3
size: few
J: TRBJ2-5
D: TRBD2
DNA: TGTGCCATCAGTGAGTCGACTAGCAGCCAAGAGACCCAGTACTTC
CDR3: CAISESTSSQETQYF

V: TRBV30
size: .
J: TRBJ1-4
D: .
DNA: TGTGCCTGGAGTCTGGGGGGTGCAACTAATGAAAAACTGTTTTTT
CDR3: CAWSLGGATNEKLFF

V: TRBV5-1
size: .
J: TRBJ2-2
D: TRBD2
DNA: TGCGCCAGCACGCTAGCGGGCCCCGGGGAGCTGTTTTTT
CDR3: CASTLAGPGELFF

V: TRBV27
size: many
J: TRBJ2-1
D: .
DNA: TGTGCCAGCAGTTTGCTGGACCAACACAATGAGCAGTTCTTC
CDR3: CASSLLDQHNEQFF

V: TRBV12-5
size: many
J: TRBJ1-1
D: .
DNA: TGTGCTAGTGGTTTGAGCCCATCGAACACTGAAGCTTTCTTT
CDR3: CASGLSPSNTEAFF

V: TRBV20-1
size: many
J: TRBJ2-7
D: .
DNA: TGCAGTGCCACTACTGCTAGACTAGCCTACGAGCAGTACTTC
CDR3: CSATTARLAYEQYF

V: TRBV29-1
size: few
J: TRBJ2-1
D: TRBD2
DNA: TGCAGCGTCGTCCTTCACCGGGAGGGAGGTGAGCAGTTCTTC
CDR3: CSVVLHREGGEQFF

V: TRBV20-1
size: many
J: TRBJ2-2
D: .
DNA: TGCAGTGCTGAGGGTGGGGTAACCGGGGAGCTGTTTTTT
CDR3: CSAEGGVTGELFF

V: TRBV7-8
size: many
J: TRBJ2-3
D: TRBD2
DNA: TGTGCCAGCAGCTTAGACTCTAGCGGGAGGCCAGATACGCAGTATTTT
CDR3: CASSLDSSGRPDTQYF

V: TRBV5-1
size: .
J: TRBJ2-7
D: .
DNA: TGCGCCAGCAGCTTGGAGGGGGATAGCTCCTACGAGCAGTACTTC
CDR3: CASSLEGDSSYEQYF

V: TRBV12-5
size: .
J: TRBJ2-1
D: .
DNA: TGTGCTAGTGGTTTGGTACCCGGGGAACCCTGCAATGAGCAGTTCTTC
CDR3: CASGLVPGEPCNEQFF

V: TRBV7-2
size: .
J: TRBJ1-2
D: TRBD1
DNA: TGTGCCAGCAGCTCGACCGGGACAGAACCTTATGGCTACACCTTC
CDR3: CASSSTGTEPYGYTF

V: TRBV3-1
size: many
J: TRBJ1-1
D: .
DNA: TGTGCCAGCAGCGGAAGGGACGGGAACACTGAAGCTTTCTTT
CDR3: CASSGRDGNTEAFF

V: TRBV7-9
size: few
J: TRBJ1-2
D: .
DNA: TGTGCCAGCAGCTTAGGGACCACCGATGGCTACACCTTC
CDR3: CASSLGTTDGYTF

V: TRBV7-9
size: many
J: TRBJ2-1
D: TRBD2
DNA: TGTGCCAGCAGCTTCACAGCGGGAGGGTCCTACAATGAGCAGTTCTTC
CDR3: CASSFTAGGSYNEQFF

V: TRBV15
size: .
J: TRBJ2-6
D: .
DNA: TGTGCCACCAGCAGAGAAAGCTCTGGGGCCAACGTCCTGACTTTC
CDR3: CATSRESSGANVLTF

V: TRBV28
size: many
J: TRBJ1-5
D: .
DNA: TGTGCCAGCAGTTTTTCGGGCAGTCAGCCCCAGCATTTT
CDR3: CASSFSGSQPQHF